This TCR beta chain originates from a study of T cell repertoires in aging, cancer and after chemotherapy. Study-wide results and caveats: Untreated cancer patients had significantly lower blood TCR diversity than age-matched healthy donors. The repertoire data cannot show anything about immunological memory following chemotherapy.

For this clonotype: Its specificity is not known.

V was trimmed by 4 bases and J by 5 bases, leaving 15 bases between them. The CDR3 runs to 15 residues. Germline loops: CDR1 MDHEN, CDR2 SYDVKM. TCR beta rearrangements were amplified from peripheral blood genomic DNA. Multiplex touch-down PCR with TRB-A/B primers amplified rearranged V-D-J TRB sequences. TCRdb processed the multiplex PCR reads anew with MiXCR; each CDR3 protein has one entry. The table shows around 3,100 distinct CDR3 sequences, with approximately 29% occurring only once. The chain has TRBV28 and TRBJ2-1; D is uncertain. The sequence was collected from a human donor in good health. Sequencing used blood. CDR3: CASSSQVVYNNEQFF. The CDR3 region has the DNA TGTGCCAGCAGTTCGCAGGTGGTGTACAACAATGAGCAGTTCTTC.